Listed below are T cell receptor beta chains from one sample, sequenced in a study of patients and donors after allogeneic stem cell transplantation. A single record per CDR3 protein comes from TCRdb applying MiXCR to the RT-PCR reads. The profile shows some 960,000 distinct CDR3 sequences, more than 15% of them singletons. The sequenced sample consisted of blood, either unsorted or a sorted T cell fraction (not recorded which). These receptors were collected from a human donor who was either an allogeneic HSCT recipient or a stem cell or donor lymphocyte infusion donor (not recorded which). It is not recorded whose cells these are; they may come from a transplant donor. Each CDR3 is given with its conserved first and last residue. The order of the fields is clone size, V gene, J gene, D gene, CDR3 length, CDR3 DNA, CDR3 protein. A D gene is named only where the DNA matches it firmly. The size field is filled for only some rows; it gives once, few, many or a size class.

abundance: -
v_gene: TRBV20-1
j_gene: TRBJ1-6
d_gene: TRBD1
len: 14
CDR3nt: TGCAGTGCCAGGCAGGGGGCGAGAAATTCACCCCTCCACTTT
CDR3aa: CSARQGARNSPLHF

abundance: once
v_gene: TRBV7-6
j_gene: TRBJ2-3
d_gene: TRBD1
len: 18
CDR3nt: TGTGCCAGCAGCTCGAAACCGGGACAGGGAATTATATTGGATACGCAGTATTTT
CDR3aa: CASSSKPGQGIILDTQYF

abundance: -
v_gene: TRBV19
j_gene: TRBJ2-1
d_gene: -
len: 15
CDR3nt: TGTGCCAGTAGTATAGATTGGACAGCCTACAATGAGCAGTTCTTC
CDR3aa: CASSIDWTAYNEQFF

abundance: few
v_gene: TRBV7-9
j_gene: TRBJ2-7
d_gene: TRBD1
len: 16
CDR3nt: TGTGCCAGCAGCCCCCGACAGGGGCGGAGCTCCTACGAGCAGTACTTC
CDR3aa: CASSPRQGRSSYEQYF

abundance: -
v_gene: TRBV24-1
j_gene: TRBJ2-2
d_gene: -
len: 14
CDR3nt: TGTGCCACCAGTGAGAGGGGAGGAACCGGGGAGCTGTTTTTT
CDR3aa: CATSERGGTGELFF

abundance: -
v_gene: TRBV5-1
j_gene: TRBJ2-7
d_gene: -
len: 15
CDR3nt: TGCGCCAGCAGCCAAGGTGGACAGGGAGGGCGCGAGCAGTACTTC
CDR3aa: CASSQGGQGGREQYF

abundance: once
v_gene: TRBV3-1
j_gene: TRBJ2-7
d_gene: TRBD2
len: 18
CDR3nt: TGTGCCAGCAGCCGAGTACTAGCGGGAGGCCAAATTCCCTACGAGCAGTACTTC
CDR3aa: CASSRVLAGGQIPYEQYF

abundance: few
v_gene: TRBV7-2
j_gene: TRBJ1-1
d_gene: -
len: 15
CDR3nt: TGTGCCAGCAGCTTAGGTTTCAGAGTGAACACTGAAGCTTTCTTT
CDR3aa: CASSLGFRVNTEAFF

abundance: -
v_gene: TRBV29-1
j_gene: TRBJ1-1
d_gene: -
len: 13
CDR3nt: TGCAGCGTTGTGAGCTTCAGGGACCAGAAAGCTTTCTTT
CDR3aa: CSVVSFRDQKAFF

abundance: -
v_gene: TRBV15
j_gene: TRBJ2-6
d_gene: TRBD1
len: 15
CDR3nt: TGTGCCACCAGCGGACAGGCCTCTGGGGCCAACGTCCTGACTTTC
CDR3aa: CATSGQASGANVLTF